This passage covers 17 T cell receptor beta chains from one sample sequenced in a study of T-cell reconstitution after alpha-beta-depleted transplantation in children. Researchers prepared the TCRbeta library using unique molecular identifiers, the study reports. TCRdb reanalysed the PCR reads using MiXCR and keeps one entry per CDR3 protein. The data contain about 900,000 distinct CDR3 sequences, about 26% of them singletons. Sequenced here: PBMCs, mostly from graft donor cells, sampled 360 days after TCRalphabeta/CD19-depleted stem cell transplant. All receptors derive from a boy younger than two who had a stem cell transplant for SCID, so the T cells may come from the graft donor.

In this sample, this clonotype turned up many times. This chain joins TRBV12-3 or TRBV12-4 and TRBJ1-6, with D perhaps TRBD1 (5 bases). The V end was cut by 5 bases, the J end by 7 bases, with 12 bases between. The CDR3 length is 14 residues. The CDR3 reads CASSPGLGNSPLHF. The CDR3 region has the DNA TGTGCCAGCAGTCCGGGACTTGGCAATTCACCCCTCCACTTT.

The J gene is TRBJ2-7, the V gene TRBV5-1; 7 bases map to TRBD2. The V gene's germline CDR1 is SGHRS and CDR2 YFSETQ. V was pared by 0 bases and J by 3 bases, with 15 bases of the junction left unmatched. The CDR3 has 18 residues. The CDR3 nucleotides read TGCGCCAGCAGCTTGGTTCCGGCGGGGGTGGATCGATTCTACGAGCAGTACTTC. As protein: CASSLVPAGVDRFYEQYF.

The V gene is TRBV7-2, the J gene TRBJ2-7, with 7 bases fitting TRBD1. The CDR3 length is 16 residues. Germline V gives CDR1 SGHTA, CDR2 FQGNSA. J lost 0 bases, V lost 3 bases, and 8 bases had no gene match. In DNA form, the CDR3 reads TGTGCCAGCAGCTTCCTCGCCGGGACAGTCTCCTACGAGCAGTACTTC. Its translation is CASSFLAGTVSYEQYF.

This clonotype was seen a single time. This rearrangement joins TRBV4-3 to TRBJ2-1; a weak D match, TRBD2 (6 bases). Trimming removed 3 bases from V and 7 bases from J, with 16 bases in between. The CDR3 sequence is 15 residues long. Germline CDR1 reads LGHNA; CDR2 reads YSLEER. The DNA of the CDR3 is TGCGCCAGCAGCCAGGAGCGGAGGGTCTTGAATGAGCAGTTCTTC. This codes for CASSQERRVLNEQFF.

In its sample, this clonotype was seen a few times. The chain carries TRBV14 and TRBJ2-6; 8 bases agree with TRBD1. Unmatched junction bases numbered 14, after V lost 4 bases and J lost 3 bases. The CDR3 covers 19 residues. CDR1 and CDR2 (germline): SGHDN, FVKESK. CDR3 nucleotide sequence: TGTGCCAGCAGCCCCCTAATCCGGACAGGGTTTTTTGGGGCCAACGTCCTGACTTTC. Translation: CASSPLIRTGFFGANVLTF.

V usage is TRBV18 and J usage is TRBJ2-2; 7 bases agree with TRBD1. CDR1 and CDR2 from the germline V gene are KGHSH and LQKENI. The J segment lost 1 base and the V segment lost 4 bases, leaving 3 bases of the junction unmatched. The CDR3 runs 15 residues. CDR3 sequence: CASSQGGLNTGELFF. The DNA of the CDR3 is TGTGCCAGCTCACAAGGGGGCTTGAACACCGGGGAGCTGTTTTTT.

This clonotype was seen only a few times. This CDR3 is CSARQGALNEQFF. In nucleotides, the CDR3 is TGCAGTGCTAGACAGGGAGCCCTCAATGAGCAGTTCTTC. V and J are TRBV20-1 and TRBJ2-1; D possibly uses TRBD1 or TRBD2 (5 bases each). The CDR3 consists of 13 residues. Germline values: CDR1 DFQATT, CDR2 SNEGSKA (reference sequence). V was shortened by 2 bases and J by 6 bases, with 11 bases between the two germline ends.

The V and J genes are TRBV9 and TRBJ2-1; D is ambiguous. CDR3 size: 15 residues. Germline CDR1 and CDR2: SGDLS and YYNGEE. The V and J ends lost 0 bases and 6 bases respectively, with 13 bases between them. CDR3 nucleotide sequence: TGTGCCAGCAGCGTAGTAGCTAGTTTTGGCAATGAGCAGTTCTTC. Amino acids: CASSVVASFGNEQFF.

This chain uses TRBV27 with TRBJ1-1; no clear D. This CDR3 spans 15 amino acids. CDR1 is MNHEY and CDR2 is SMNVEV in the germline V gene (reference sequence). V lost 0 bases, J lost 4 bases, and 12 bases lay in between. The CDR3 sequence is CASSLSGVLGTEAFF. CDR3 nucleotides: TGTGCCAGCAGTTTATCTGGGGTGCTGGGCACTGAAGCTTTCTTT.

The chain joins TRBV12-3 or TRBV12-4 to TRBJ1-5; 7 bases map to TRBD1. The ends lost 7 bases at V and 5 bases at J; junction bases unmatched: 8. This CDR3 region has 14 residues. CDR3 residues: CASTPGQRYQPQHF. CDR3 nucleotide sequence: TGTGCCAGCACCCCGGGACAGAGATATCAGCCCCAGCATTTT.

This clonotype showed up just a few times. V gene TRBV5-6 combines with J gene TRBJ2-7; TRBD1 might be the D (5 bases). The CDR3 contains 15 residues. Germline-derived CDR1 and CDR2 are SGHDT and YYEEEE. V lost 1 base and J lost 1, with 12 bases in between. CDR3 sequence (DNA): TGTGCCAGCAGCTTGACATGGGGCACGTCCTACGAGCAGTACTTC. This sequence encodes CASSLTWGTSYEQYF. Supplemented by reference TRBV5-6 and TRBJ2-7, the full variable domain reads DAGVTQSPTHLIKTRGQQVTLRCSPKSGHDTVSWYQQALGQGPQFIFQYYEEEERQRGNFPDRFSGHQFPNYSSELNVNALLLGDSALYLCASSLTWGTSYEQYFGPGTRLTVT.

The chain joins TRBV27 to TRBJ2-5; TRBD2 agrees at 8 bases. The V gene end was trimmed by 5 bases and the J gene end by 8 bases; junction bases not matched to a gene: 16. Germline CDR1 MNHEY, CDR2 SMNVEV (reference sequence). This CDR3 is 16 amino acids long. The CDR3 sequence: CASSPTHGGARYTQYF. The CDR3 nucleotides read TGTGCCAGCAGTCCAACCCACGGGGGGGCCCGGTATACCCAGTACTTC.

Only a few counts were recorded for this clonotype. The rearrangement uses TRBV5-1 and TRBJ2-1, with 8 bases identical to TRBD1. Per germline, CDR1 SGHRS and CDR2 YFSETQ. This CDR3 is built from 14 residues. The V gene end was trimmed by 6 bases and the J gene end by 8 bases; junction bases not matched to a gene: 10. CDR3 sequence reads: CASTVGQGFDEQFF. In DNA, the CDR3 is TGCGCCAGCACCGTCGGACAGGGATTCGATGAGCAGTTCTTC.

This clonotype was seen a few times. This chain connects TRBV20-1 to TRBJ2-3; 11 nucleotides agree with TRBD2. The ends lost 6 bases at V and 0 bases at J; junction bases unmatched: 5. This CDR3 is 15 amino acids long. Germline lookup yields CDR1 DFQATT and CDR2 SNEGSKA (reference sequence). The chain's CDR3 is CSADSGGGSTDTQYF. The CDR3 coding sequence is TGCAGTGCCGATAGCGGGGGGGGTAGCACAGATACGCAGTATTTT.

This clonotype was seen only a few times. This chain links TRBV5-1 with TRBJ2-7, with D possibly being TRBD1 or TRBD2 (5 bases each). The germline CDR1 and CDR2 sequences are SGHRS and YFSETQ. Trimming removed 4 bases from V and 0 bases from J, with 14 bases in between. The CDR3 is 15 residues long. The CDR3 DNA reads as TGCGCCAGCAGCCTGTCGGGACGGAGCTCCTACGAGCAGTACTTC. Translating it yields CASSLSGRSSYEQYF.

The chain employs TRBV4-2 and TRBJ1-6; D uncertain. V gave up 1 base and J gave up 6 bases, with 10 bases separating them. Germline V CDR1 and CDR2: LGHNA, YNFKEQ. The length of the CDR3 is 15 residues. The CDR3 sequence is CASSQGEGSNSPLHF. CDR3 nucleotides: TGTGCCAGCAGCCAAGGGGAAGGGTCTAATTCACCCCTCCACTTT.

J is TRBJ2-4 and V is TRBV4-1, with D possibly matching TRBD2 (5 bases). CDR1 is MGHRA, CDR2 YSYEKL, per germline. The CDR3 is 20 residues long. The V and J ends lost 3 bases and 1 base respectively, with 25 bases between them. CDR3 sequence: CASSHRIGLFQVGAKNIQYF. DNA of the CDR3: TGCGCCAGCAGCCATAGAATAGGACTTTTCCAGGTCGGGGCCAAAAACATTCAGTACTTC.